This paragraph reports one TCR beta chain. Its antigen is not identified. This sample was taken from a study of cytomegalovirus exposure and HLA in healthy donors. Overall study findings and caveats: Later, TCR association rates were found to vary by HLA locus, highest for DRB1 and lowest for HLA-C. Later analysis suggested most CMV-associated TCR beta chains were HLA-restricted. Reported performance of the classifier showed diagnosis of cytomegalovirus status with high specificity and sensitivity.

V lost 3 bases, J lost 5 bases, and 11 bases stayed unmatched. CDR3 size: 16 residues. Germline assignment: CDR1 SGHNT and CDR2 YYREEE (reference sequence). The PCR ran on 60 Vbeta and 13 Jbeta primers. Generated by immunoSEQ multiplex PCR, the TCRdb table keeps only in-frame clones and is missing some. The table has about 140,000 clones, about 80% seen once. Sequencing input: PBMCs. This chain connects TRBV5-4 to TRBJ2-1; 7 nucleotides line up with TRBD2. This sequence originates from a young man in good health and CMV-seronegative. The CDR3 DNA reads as TGTGCCAGCAGCTGGGGGGGGACCCGGAGTCACAATGAGCAGTTCTTC. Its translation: CASSWGGTRSHNEQFF.